The clone carrying this T cell receptor (beta chain) was counted ten times or more. Antigen unknown. CDR3 size: 14 residues. V lost 7 bases to trimming and J lost 1 base, with 14 bases between them. CDR1 and CDR2 from the germline V gene are MNHEY and SVGAGI. Using its own MiXCR run on the 5' RACE reads, TCRdb lists one record per CDR3 protein. The sample yields about 45,000 distinct CDR3 sequences, about 11% seen once. The time point is: sample taken at primary tumor resection. Researchers sequenced whole RNA taken from tumor, nontumor lung or frozen PBMC without sorting. Untreated early-stage non-small cell lung cancer patients, approximately 79 in total, were the donors. This sample is part of a study of spatial heterogeneity in lung cancer. Study outcomes and limitations: Compared with follow-up, resection was when ubiquitous expanded tumor TCRs appeared in blood more.

The chain employs TRBV6-5 and TRBJ2-7, with D possibly matching TRBD1 (6 bases). Specimen: PBMCs, collected at surgery. This receptor was identified in a female donor with early-stage non-small cell lung cancer. The CDR3 DNA sequence: TGTGCCAGCAACCCCACGGGACATTCCTACGAGCAGTACTTC. It codes for CASNPTGHSYEQYF.